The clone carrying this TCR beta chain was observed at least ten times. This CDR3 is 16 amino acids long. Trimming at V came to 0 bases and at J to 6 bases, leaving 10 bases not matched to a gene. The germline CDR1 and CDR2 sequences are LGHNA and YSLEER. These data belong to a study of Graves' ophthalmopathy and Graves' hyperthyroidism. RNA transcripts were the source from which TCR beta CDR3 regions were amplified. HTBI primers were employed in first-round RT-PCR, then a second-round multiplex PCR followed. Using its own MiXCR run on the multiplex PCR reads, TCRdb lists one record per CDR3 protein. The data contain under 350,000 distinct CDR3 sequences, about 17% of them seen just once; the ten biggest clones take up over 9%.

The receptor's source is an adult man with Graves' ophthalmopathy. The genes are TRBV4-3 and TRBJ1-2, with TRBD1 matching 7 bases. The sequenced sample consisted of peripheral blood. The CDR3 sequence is CASSQDREQGFNGYTF. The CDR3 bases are TGCGCCAGCAGCCAAGATCGAGAACAGGGGTTTAATGGCTACACCTTC.